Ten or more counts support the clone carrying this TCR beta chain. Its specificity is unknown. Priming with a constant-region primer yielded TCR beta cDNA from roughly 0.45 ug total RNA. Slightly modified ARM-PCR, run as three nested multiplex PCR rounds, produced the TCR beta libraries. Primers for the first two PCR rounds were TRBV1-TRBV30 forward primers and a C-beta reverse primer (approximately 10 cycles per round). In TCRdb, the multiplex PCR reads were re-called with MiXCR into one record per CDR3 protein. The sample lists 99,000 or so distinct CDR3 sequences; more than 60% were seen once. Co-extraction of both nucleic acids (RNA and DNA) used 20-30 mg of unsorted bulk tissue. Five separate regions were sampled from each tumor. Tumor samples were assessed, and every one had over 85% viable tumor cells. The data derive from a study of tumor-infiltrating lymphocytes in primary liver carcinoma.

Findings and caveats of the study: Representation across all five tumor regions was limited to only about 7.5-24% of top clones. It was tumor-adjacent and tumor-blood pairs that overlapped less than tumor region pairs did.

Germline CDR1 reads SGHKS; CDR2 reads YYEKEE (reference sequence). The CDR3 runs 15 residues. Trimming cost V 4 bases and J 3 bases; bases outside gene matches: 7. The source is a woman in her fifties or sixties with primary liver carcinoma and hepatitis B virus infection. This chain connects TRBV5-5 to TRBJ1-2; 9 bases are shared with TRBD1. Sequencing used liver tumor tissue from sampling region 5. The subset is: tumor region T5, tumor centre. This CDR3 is CASSIQGAGDYGYTF. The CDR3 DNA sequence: TGTGCCAGCAGCATACAGGGGGCGGGAGACTATGGCTACACCTTC.